In this sample, the clone carrying this T cell receptor beta chain turned up a few times. The antigen is not known. Alongside a J-beta primer mix, a sample-barcoded 5' primer served in a second PCR lasting roughly 6 to 12 cycles. All samples gave at least 3 million CDR3-containing paired-end reads. TCRdb reanalysed the 5' RACE reads using MiXCR and keeps one entry per CDR3 protein. The sample records more than 800,000 distinct CDR3 sequences, roughly 26% being singletons. This entry comes from a study of blood T cells in healthy people across ages. Study-wide results and caveats: Researchers judged that diversity estimates from one million T cells fell short of true values. PBMCs were not sorted, which prevented a conclusive comparison of naive versus antigen-experienced cells. TCR beta diversity per million T cells fell roughly linearly with age.

Trimming took 1 base from V and 8 from J, leaving 12 bases between them. The CDR3 extends over 14 amino acids. The germline V gene has CDR1 SGHRS and CDR2 YFSETQ. The V gene is TRBV5-1, the J gene TRBJ1-4; D possibly corresponds to TRBD1 (5 bases). This receptor was taken from a woman of 80 years or more in good health. Sequencing was done on a sample of blood. The CDR3 region is CASSLNIQDEKLFF. In DNA form, the CDR3 reads TGCGCCAGCAGCTTGAACATACAGGACGAAAAACTGTTTTTT.